These T cell receptor beta chains were read from a single sample in a study of T cells after yellow fever vaccination. TCRdb ran MiXCR on the 5' RACE reads and lists one entry per CDR3 protein. The table has hundreds of thousands of distinct CDR3 sequences, around 8.1% seen once. Material: PBMCs, obtained more than 40 days after the first yellow fever vaccination. Receptor source: a man between 18 and 35 years old who received the YFV17D yellow fever vaccine. Both conserved end residues are part of each CDR3.

TRBJ2-2,TRBV10-3,CAISDLRDRGTGELFF
TRBJ2-3,TRBV7-3,CASSRGRWVDTQYF
TRBJ2-3,TRBV5-4,CASSLGTSGGTDTQYF
TRBJ2-7,TRBV5-4,CASSLADEGGEQYF
TRBJ2-3,TRBV18,CASSPKITGPGITDTQYF
TRBJ2-5,TRBV7-2,CASIERTGQETQYF
TRBJ2-5,TRBV29-1,CSVGLALETQYF
TRBJ2-1,TRBV12-3/TRBV12-4,CASSLRGAKEQFF
TRBJ2-6,TRBV20-1,CSAPGRGAGANVLTF
TRBJ2-1,TRBV5-4,CASSGGGTYNEQFF
TRBJ1-2,TRBV20-1,CSAATGVTYGYTF
TRBJ2-7,TRBV7-2,CASSSRSRGPYEQYF
TRBJ1-1,TRBV6-5,CASSYSGGGYTEAFF
TRBJ1-6,TRBV5-1,CASSLTVGIRSPLHF
TRBJ1-6,TRBV19,CASRTVRNSPLHF
TRBJ2-1,TRBV13,CASSPSQGTYEQFF
TRBJ1-1,TRBV5-1,CASSLWDSVNTEAFF
TRBJ1-1,TRBV7-8,CASSQRDSSQGEAFF
TRBJ2-7,TRBV11-2,CASSSLMRLYEQYF
TRBJ2-1,TRBV12-3/TRBV12-4,CASGPRGQSNEQFF